Each of the 15 T cell receptor beta chains below was sequenced from the same sample in a study of OX40 agonist ivuxolimab in advanced cancers. Generated by immunoSEQ multiplex PCR, the TCRdb table keeps only in-frame clones and is missing some. The profile shows fewer than 55,000 clones, approximately 80% of them singletons. The material was CD4+ or CD8+ T cells sorted from blood, obtained in a trial of the OX40 agonist ivuxolimab. The origin of the receptors is an adult with an advanced solid tumor such as melanoma, head and neck, liver or kidney cancer.

The chain has TRBV7-2 and TRBJ2-2; D not resolved. V was clipped by 1 base and J by 3 bases, with 3 bases between them. Germline CDR1 is SGHTA and CDR2 is FQGNSA. The CDR3 runs to 13 residues. The chain's CDR3 is CASSLEHTGELFF. The CDR3 region has the DNA TGTGCCAGCAGCTTAGAACACACCGGGGAGCTGTTTTTT.

The chain is built from TRBV15 and TRBJ1-5; TRBD1 might be the D (5 bases). With 1 base removed from V and 1 base from J, the gap between germline ends came to 14 bases. The CDR3 covers 17 residues. Germline CDR1 reads LNHNV; CDR2 reads YYDKDF (reference sequence). CDR3 nucleotide sequence: TGTGCCACCAGCAGAGGGGAGGGACGTGGGAGCAATCAGCCCCAGCATTTT. It encodes CATSRGEGRGSNQPQHF. The complete variable domain, with remaining parts taken from reference TRBV15 and TRBJ1-5, reads DAMVIQNPRYQVTQFGKPVTLSCSQTLNHNVMYWYQQKSSQAPKLLFHYYDKDFNNEADTPDNFQSRRPNTSFCFLDIRSPGLGDTAMYLCATSRGEGRGSNQPQHFGDGTRLSIL.

This clone is a singleton in its sample. V and J are TRBV5-1 and TRBJ2-3; 8 nucleotides align to TRBD1. Trimming cost V 1 base and J 5 bases; bases outside gene matches: 6. CDR3 length: 15 amino acids. Per germline, CDR1 SGHRS and CDR2 YFSETQ. CDR3 sequence reads: CASSLPQGDGDTQYF. The CDR3 region has the DNA TGCGCCAGCAGCTTGCCACAGGGGGATGGAGATACGCAGTATTTT.

The chain carries TRBV5-1 and TRBJ2-5, with TRBD1 matching 9 bases. Germline trimming cut 4 bases from V and 5 bases from J; bases unmatched to any gene: 3. CDR1 is SGHRS, CDR2 YFSETQ, per germline. The CDR3 has 13 residues. The DNA of the CDR3 is TGCGCCAGCAGCGGAGGGACAGGGGAGACCCAGTACTTC. It is translated as CASSGGTGETQYF.

This clone occurred once. The chain employs TRBV7-2 and TRBJ1-1; D is ambiguous. The CDR3 spans 13 residues. Germline CDR1 reads SGHTA; CDR2 reads FQGNSA. The V and J ends lost 4 bases and 1 base respectively, with 7 bases between them. CDR3 protein: CASSWTGNTEAFF. The CDR3 DNA is TGTGCCAGCAGCTGGACGGGGAACACTGAAGCTTTCTTT. Drawing the rest from reference TRBV7-2 and TRBJ1-1, the complete variable domain is GAGVSQSPSNKVTEKGKDVELRCDPISGHTALYWYRQSLGQGLEFLIYFQGNSAPDKSGLPSDRFSAERTGGSVSTLTIQRTQQEDSAVYLCASSWTGNTEAFFGQGTRLTVV.

V is TRBV6-1 and J is TRBJ1-1; possible D gene TRBD1, 5 bases. The V end was cut by 2 bases, the J end by 1 base, with 8 bases between. Germline CDR1 and CDR2: MNHNS and SASEGT. The length of the CDR3 is 14 residues. CDR3 residues: CASSEIRANTEAFF. The CDR3 DNA sequence: TGTGCCAGCAGTGAAATCAGGGCGAACACTGAAGCTTTCTTT.

This clone turned up a few times. The CDR3: CASSLDGGYNSPLHF. The CDR3 coding sequence is TGTGCCAGCAGCCTGGACGGGGGTTATAATTCACCCCTCCACTTT. This rearrangement joins TRBV5-6 to TRBJ1-6; D is perhaps TRBD1 (5 bases). Germline V CDR1 and CDR2: SGHDT, YYEEEE. Trimming stripped 4 bases from V and 4 bases from J, with 12 bases between. The CDR3 has 15 amino acids.

The rearrangement links TRBV30 to TRBJ2-1, with D perhaps TRBD1 (5 bases). The CDR3 runs 15 residues. Germline CDR1 GTSNPN, CDR2 SVGIG (reference sequence). Trimming left V 5 bases short and J 7 bases short, with 21 bases between. CDR3 region: CAWGAGAVGLNEQFF. Here the CDR3 DNA reads TGTGCCTGGGGGGCTGGGGCGGTCGGATTGAATGAGCAGTTCTTC.

The chain couples TRBV7-2 to TRBJ2-3; 9 bases align to TRBD2. The V and J ends lost 2 bases and 8 bases, in that order; junction bases with no gene match: 8. Germline assignment: CDR1 SGHTA and CDR2 FQGNSA. CDR3 size: 15 residues. The CDR3: CASSLRGGDTGTQYF. CDR3 sequence (DNA): TGTGCCAGCAGCTTACGCGGGGGGGACACGGGTACGCAGTATTTT.

V usage is TRBV10-3 and J usage is TRBJ2-1; D is perhaps TRBD2 (6 bases). Per germline, CDR1 ENHRY and CDR2 SYGVKD. Trimming removed 10 bases from V and 1 base from J, with 11 bases in between. The CDR3 spans 13 residues. In DNA, the CDR3 is TGTGCCACCGCGGGACTTTCCTACAATGAGCAGTTCTTC. It is translated as CATAGLSYNEQFF.

This chain uses TRBV4-1 with TRBJ1-5; maybe TRBD1 (6 bases). The CDR3 is 16 amino acids. The V end lost 1 base, the J end lost 5 bases, and 15 bases lay between the germline ends. Germline CDR1 reads MGHRA; CDR2 reads YSYEKL. Here the CDR3 DNA reads TGCGCCAGCAGCCAAGGACCGGACAGTTCGTATCAGCCCCAGCATTTT. Its translation: CASSQGPDSSYQPQHF.

This clone came up once. The chain uses TRBV10-3 and TRBJ2-5; TRBD2 matches 7 bases. The J call may be wrong; the DNA end is better matched by TRBJ2-7. CDR3 size: 12 residues. Looked up from germline, CDR1 is ENHRY and CDR2 is SYGVKD. The chain's CDR3 is CATWEGTYEQYF. The CDR3 nucleotides read TGTGCCACCTGGGAGGGGACCTACGAGCAGTACTTC.

This clone was detected once. The chain recombines TRBV6-1 with TRBJ1-2; D is ambiguous. Germline lookup yields CDR1 MNHNS and CDR2 SASEGT. With 2 bases removed from V and 0 bases from J, the gap between germline ends came to 10 bases. The CDR3 length is 15 residues. For the CDR3, the DNA is TGTGCCAGCAGTGAATCGGGCAGCCCTAACTATGGCTACACCTTC. Amino acids: CASSESGSPNYGYTF.

This clone was counted only a few times. The J gene is TRBJ2-3, the V gene TRBV6-5; D uncertain. CDR3 length: 13 amino acids. Trimming removed 6 bases at V and 2 bases at J, with 9 bases between. The germline V gene has CDR1 MNHEY and CDR2 SVGAGI. CDR3 residues: CASREISTDTQYF. The CDR3 nucleotides read TGTGCCAGCAGGGAAATTTCCACAGATACGCAGTATTTT.

This clone was detected a few times. The chain combines TRBV18 with TRBJ2-6, with unresolved D. This CDR3 has 14 amino acids. Germline V gene data show CDR1 as KGHSH and CDR2 as LQKENI. The germline V and J ends were trimmed by 6 bases and 0 bases, with 6 bases remaining between them. The CDR3 spells CASSLSSGANVLTF. The CDR3 DNA reads as TGTGCCAGCTCCCTCAGCTCTGGGGCCAACGTCCTGACTTTC.